The clone carrying this T cell receptor (beta chain) showed up just once. The antigen remains undetermined. This sample stems from a study of T cell responses to AZD1222 COVID-19 vaccine. The ends were cut back, 3 bases at V and 5 bases at J, with 16 bases in the middle. This CDR3 has 15 residues. From germline, CDR1 is LNHDA and CDR2 SQIVND (reference sequence). The study's findings and limits: The donor group comprised mostly white British people and more females; the analysis possibly underestimated clonal diversity. Only after the peak T cell response were repertoires sampled. An increase in Spike-specific TCR breadth and depth was observed after two AZD1222 doses.

Doses given second, at about 4 or about 12 weeks, were pooled. Clones were sequenced by immunoSEQ multiplex PCR, and TCRdb holds only the in-frame ones, with some missing. Found here are approximately 170,000 clones, approximately 90% of them singletons; the top ten hold roughly 0.98%. This sample comprised peripheral blood, obtained 28 days after the second AZD1222 dose. The TCR was taken from an adult who received the AZD1222 COVID-19 vaccine. V usage is TRBV19 and J usage is TRBJ2-5; TRBD1 might be the D (6 bases). CDR3 sequence (DNA): TGTGCCAGTAGTATTTATGGGCAGGGGCGCGAGACCCAGTACTTC. Protein: CASSIYGQGRETQYF.